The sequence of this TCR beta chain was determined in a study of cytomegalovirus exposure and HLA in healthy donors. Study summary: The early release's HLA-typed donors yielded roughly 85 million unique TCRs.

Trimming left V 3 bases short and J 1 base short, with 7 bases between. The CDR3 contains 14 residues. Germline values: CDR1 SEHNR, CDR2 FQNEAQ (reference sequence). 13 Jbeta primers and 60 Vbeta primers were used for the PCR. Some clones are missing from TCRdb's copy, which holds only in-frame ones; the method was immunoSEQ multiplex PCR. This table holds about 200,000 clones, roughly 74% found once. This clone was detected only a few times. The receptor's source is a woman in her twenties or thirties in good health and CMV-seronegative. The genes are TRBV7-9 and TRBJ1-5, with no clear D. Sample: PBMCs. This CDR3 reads CASSFTGSNQPQHF. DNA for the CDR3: TGTGCCAGCAGCTTCACGGGGAGCAATCAGCCCCAGCATTTT.